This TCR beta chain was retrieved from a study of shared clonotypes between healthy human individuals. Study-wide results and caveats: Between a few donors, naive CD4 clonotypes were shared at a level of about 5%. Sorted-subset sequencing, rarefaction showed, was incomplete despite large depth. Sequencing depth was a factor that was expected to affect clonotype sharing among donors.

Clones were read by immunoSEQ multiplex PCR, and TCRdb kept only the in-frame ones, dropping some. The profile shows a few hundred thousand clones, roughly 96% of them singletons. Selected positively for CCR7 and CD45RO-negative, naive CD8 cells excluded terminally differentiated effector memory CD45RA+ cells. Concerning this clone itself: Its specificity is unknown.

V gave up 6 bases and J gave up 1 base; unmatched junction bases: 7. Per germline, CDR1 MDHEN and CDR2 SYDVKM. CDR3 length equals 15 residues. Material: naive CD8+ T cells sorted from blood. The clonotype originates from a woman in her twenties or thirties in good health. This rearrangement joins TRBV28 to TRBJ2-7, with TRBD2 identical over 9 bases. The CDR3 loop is CASSRLAGSSYEQYF. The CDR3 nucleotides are TGTGCCAGCAGCCGCCTAGCGGGATCTTCCTACGAGCAGTACTTC. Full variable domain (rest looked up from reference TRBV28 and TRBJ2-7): DVKVTQSSRYLVKRTGEKVFLECVQDMDHENMFWYRQDPGLGLRLIYFSYDVKMKEKGDIPEGYSVSREKKERFSLILESASTNQTSMYLCASSRLAGSSYEQYFGPGTRLTVT.